This TCR beta chain derives from a study of OX40 agonist ivuxolimab in advanced cancers. Looking at the study overall: Having had anti-PD-1, anti-PD-L1 or anti-CTLA-4 therapy before was allowed, and about 40% had some.

V lost 3 bases to trimming and J lost 6 bases; unmatched junction nucleotides: 11. This CDR3 has 15 amino acids. Germline CDR1 KGHSY, CDR2 FQNENV. Measured with immunoSEQ multiplex PCR; TCRdb has only the in-frame clones, and not every one. The sample shows some 74,000 clones, roughly 82% of them seen only once. Patients were ruled out by autoimmune disease history or systemic immunosuppression. Sampling times: baseline, cycle 4 day 1, cycle 7 day 1. Sample: CD4+ or CD8+ T cells sorted from blood, taken in a trial of the OX40 agonist ivuxolimab. The chain uses TRBV16 and TRBJ2-7; 7 bases map to TRBD1. The source of this sequence is an adult with an advanced solid tumor such as melanoma, head and neck, liver or kidney cancer. The CDR3, as DNA: TGTGCCAGCAGCCAGACGGCGACAGGGAGTCGCGAGCAGTACTTC. It codes for CASSQTATGSREQYF. Filled out from reference TRBV16 and TRBJ2-7, the complete variable domain reads GEEVAQTPKHLVRGEGQKAKLYCAPIKGHSYVFWYQQVLKNEFKFLISFQNENVFDETGMPKERFSAKCLPNSPCSLEIQATKLEDSAVYFCASSQTATGSREQYFGPGTRLTVT.